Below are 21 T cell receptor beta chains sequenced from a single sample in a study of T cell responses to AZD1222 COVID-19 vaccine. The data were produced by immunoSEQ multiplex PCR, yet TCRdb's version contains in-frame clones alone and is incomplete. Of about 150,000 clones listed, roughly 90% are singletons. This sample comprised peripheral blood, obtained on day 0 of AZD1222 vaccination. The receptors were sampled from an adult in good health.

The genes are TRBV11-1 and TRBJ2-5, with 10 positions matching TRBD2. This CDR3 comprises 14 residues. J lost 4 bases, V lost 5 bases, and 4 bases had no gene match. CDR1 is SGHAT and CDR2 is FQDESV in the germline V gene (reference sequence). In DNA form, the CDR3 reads TGTGCCAGCAGCCCAATAGCGGGAGGAGAGACCCAGTACTTC. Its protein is CASSPIAGGETQYF.

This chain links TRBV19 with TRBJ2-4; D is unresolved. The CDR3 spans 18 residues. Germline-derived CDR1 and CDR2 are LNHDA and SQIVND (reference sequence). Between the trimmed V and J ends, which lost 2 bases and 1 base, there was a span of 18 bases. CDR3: CASSISARVLRAKNIQYF. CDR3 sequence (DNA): TGTGCCAGTAGTATATCCGCAAGGGTCCTCCGGGCCAAAAACATTCAGTACTTC. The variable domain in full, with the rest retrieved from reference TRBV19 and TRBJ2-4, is DGGITQSPKYLFRKEGQNVTLSCEQNLNHDAMYWYRQDPGQGLRLIYYSQIVNDFQKGDIAEGYSVSREKKESFPLTVTSAQKNPTAFYLCASSISARVLRAKNIQYFGAGTRLSVL.

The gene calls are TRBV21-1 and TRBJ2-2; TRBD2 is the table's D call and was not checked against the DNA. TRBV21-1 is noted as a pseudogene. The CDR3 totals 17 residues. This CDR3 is CASSSATSGSRDGELFF. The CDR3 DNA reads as TGTGCCAGCAGCAGCGCGACTAGCGGGAGTCGGGACGGGGAGCTGTTTTTT.

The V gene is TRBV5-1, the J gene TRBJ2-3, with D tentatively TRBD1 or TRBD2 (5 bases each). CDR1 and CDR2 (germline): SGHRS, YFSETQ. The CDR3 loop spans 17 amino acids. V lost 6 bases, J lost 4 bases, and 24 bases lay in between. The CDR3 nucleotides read TGCGCCAGCACCCCTCGTGGGGACCCCCGGTCGGCAGATACGCAGTATTTT. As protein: CASTPRGDPRSADTQYF.

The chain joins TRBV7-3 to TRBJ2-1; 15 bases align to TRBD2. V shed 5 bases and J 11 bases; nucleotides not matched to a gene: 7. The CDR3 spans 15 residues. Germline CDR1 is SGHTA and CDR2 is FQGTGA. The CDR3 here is CASSHDGTSGRQQFF. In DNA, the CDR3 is TGTGCCAGCAGCCATGACGGGACTAGCGGGAGGCAGCAGTTCTTC.

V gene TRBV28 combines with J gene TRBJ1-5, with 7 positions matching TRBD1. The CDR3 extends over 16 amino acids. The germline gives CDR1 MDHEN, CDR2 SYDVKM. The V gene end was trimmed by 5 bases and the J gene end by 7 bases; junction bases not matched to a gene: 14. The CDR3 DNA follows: TGTGCCAGCAGTGTCCTTACAGGGGCCAACAACCAGCCCCAGCATTTT. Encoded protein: CASSVLTGANNQPQHF.

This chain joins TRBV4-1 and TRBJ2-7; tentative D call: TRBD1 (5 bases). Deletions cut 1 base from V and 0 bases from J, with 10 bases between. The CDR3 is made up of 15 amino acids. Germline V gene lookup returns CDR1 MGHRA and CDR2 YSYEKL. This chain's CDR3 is CASSQGADSSYEQYF. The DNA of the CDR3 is TGCGCCAGCAGCCAAGGGGCAGACAGCTCCTACGAGCAGTACTTC.

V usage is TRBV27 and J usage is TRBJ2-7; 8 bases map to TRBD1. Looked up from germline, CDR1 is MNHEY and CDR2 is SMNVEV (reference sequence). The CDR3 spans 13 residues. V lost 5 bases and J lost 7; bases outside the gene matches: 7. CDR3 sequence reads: CASSPWTGQEQYF. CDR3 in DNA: TGTGCCAGCAGTCCTTGGACAGGGCAAGAGCAGTACTTC.

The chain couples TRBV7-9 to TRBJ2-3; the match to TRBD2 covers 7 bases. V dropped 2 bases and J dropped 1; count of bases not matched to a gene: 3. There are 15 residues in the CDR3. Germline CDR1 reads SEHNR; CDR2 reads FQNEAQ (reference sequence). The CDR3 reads CASSLIRGGTDTQYF. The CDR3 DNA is TGTGCCAGCAGCTTAATACGGGGGGGCACAGATACGCAGTATTTT.

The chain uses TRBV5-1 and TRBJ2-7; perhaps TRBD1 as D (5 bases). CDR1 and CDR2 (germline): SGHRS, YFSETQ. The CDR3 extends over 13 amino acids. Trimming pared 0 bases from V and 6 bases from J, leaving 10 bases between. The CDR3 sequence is CASSLADGAEQYF. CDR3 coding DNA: TGCGCCAGCAGCTTGGCCGATGGGGCCGAGCAGTACTTC.

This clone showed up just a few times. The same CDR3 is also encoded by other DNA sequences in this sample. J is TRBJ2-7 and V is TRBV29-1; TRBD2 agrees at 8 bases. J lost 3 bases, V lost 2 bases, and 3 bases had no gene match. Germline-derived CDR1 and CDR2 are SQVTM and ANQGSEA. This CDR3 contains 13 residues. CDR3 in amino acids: CSVELAGDYEQYF. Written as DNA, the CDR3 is TGCAGCGTTGAACTAGCGGGTGACTACGAGCAGTACTTC.

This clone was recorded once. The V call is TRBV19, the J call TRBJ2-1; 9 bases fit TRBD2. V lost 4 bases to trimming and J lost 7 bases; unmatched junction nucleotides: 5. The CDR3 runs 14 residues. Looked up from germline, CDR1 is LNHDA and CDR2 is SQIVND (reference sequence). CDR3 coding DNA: TGTGCCAGTAGTAGCGGGGGGGTCTGGAATGAGCAGTTCTTC. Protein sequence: CASSSGGVWNEQFF.

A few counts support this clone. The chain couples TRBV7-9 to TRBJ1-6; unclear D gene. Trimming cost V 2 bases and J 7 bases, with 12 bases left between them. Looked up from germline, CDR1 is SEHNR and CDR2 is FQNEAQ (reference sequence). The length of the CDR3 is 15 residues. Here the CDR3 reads CASSLNTEGNSPLHF. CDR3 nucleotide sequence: TGTGCCAGCAGCTTAAATACAGAGGGCAATTCACCCCTCCACTTT.

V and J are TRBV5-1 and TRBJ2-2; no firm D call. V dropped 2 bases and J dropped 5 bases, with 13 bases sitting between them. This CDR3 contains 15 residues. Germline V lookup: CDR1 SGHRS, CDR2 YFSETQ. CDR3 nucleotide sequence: TGCGCCAGCAGCTTCGTCTATGAGGAAACCGGGGAGCTGTTTTTT. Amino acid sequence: CASSFVYEETGELFF.

The CDR3 region has the DNA TGTGCCAGCAGCTTAGCTACCCTTAGTTCACCCCTCCACTTT. Translation: CASSLATLSSPLHF. The rearrangement joins TRBV11-2 to TRBJ1-6; the D is unclear. The CDR3 runs 14 residues. Trimming took off 1 base at V and 9 bases at J, with 10 bases between the two ends. Germline values: CDR1 SGHAT, CDR2 FQNNGV.

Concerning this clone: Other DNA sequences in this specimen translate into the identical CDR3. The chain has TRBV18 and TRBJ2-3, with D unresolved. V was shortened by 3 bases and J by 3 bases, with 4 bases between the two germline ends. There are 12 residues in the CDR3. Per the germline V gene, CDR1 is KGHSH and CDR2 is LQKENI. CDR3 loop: CASSPTTDTQYF. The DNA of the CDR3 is TGTGCCAGCTCACCCACGACAGATACGCAGTATTTT.

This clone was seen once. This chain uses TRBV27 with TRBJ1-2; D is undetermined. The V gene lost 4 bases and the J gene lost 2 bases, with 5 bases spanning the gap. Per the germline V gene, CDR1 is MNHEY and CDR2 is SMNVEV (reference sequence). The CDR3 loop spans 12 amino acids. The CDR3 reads CASSSGNYGYTF. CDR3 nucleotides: TGTGCCAGCAGTTCCGGGAACTATGGCTACACCTTC.

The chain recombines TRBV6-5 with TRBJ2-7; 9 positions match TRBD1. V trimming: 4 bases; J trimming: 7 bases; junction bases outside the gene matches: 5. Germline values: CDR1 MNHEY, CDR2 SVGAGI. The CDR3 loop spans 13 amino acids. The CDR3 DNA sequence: TGTGCCAGCAGTTCCACAGGGGGCGGGGAGCAGTACTTC. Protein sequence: CASSSTGGGEQYF.

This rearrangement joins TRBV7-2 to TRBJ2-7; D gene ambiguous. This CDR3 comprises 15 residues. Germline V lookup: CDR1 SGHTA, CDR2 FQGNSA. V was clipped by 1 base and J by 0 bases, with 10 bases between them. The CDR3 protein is CASSLDPFPSYEQYF. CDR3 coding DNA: TGTGCCAGCAGCTTAGATCCTTTCCCCTCCTACGAGCAGTACTTC.

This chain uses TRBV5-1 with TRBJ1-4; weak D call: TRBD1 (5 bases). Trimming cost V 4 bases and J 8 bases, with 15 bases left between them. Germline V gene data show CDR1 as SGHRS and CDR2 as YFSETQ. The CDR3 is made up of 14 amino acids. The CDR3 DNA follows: TGCGCCAGCAGCCCTGACCAGGGCACCGAAAAACTGTTTTTT. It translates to CASSPDQGTEKLFF. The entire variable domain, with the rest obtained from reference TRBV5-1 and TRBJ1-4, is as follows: KAGVTQTPRYLIKTRGQQVTLSCSPISGHRSVSWYQQTPGQGLQFLFEYFSETQRNKGNFPGRFSGRQFSNSRSEMNVSTLELGDSALYLCASSPDQGTEKLFFGSGTQLSVL.

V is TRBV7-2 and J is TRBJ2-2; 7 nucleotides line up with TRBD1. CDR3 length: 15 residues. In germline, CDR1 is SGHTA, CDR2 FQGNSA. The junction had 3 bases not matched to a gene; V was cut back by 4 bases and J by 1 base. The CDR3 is CASSSQGVNTGELFF. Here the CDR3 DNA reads TGTGCCAGCAGCTCCCAGGGGGTGAACACCGGGGAGCTGTTTTTT. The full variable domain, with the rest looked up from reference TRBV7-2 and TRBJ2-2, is GAGVSQSPSNKVTEKGKDVELRCDPISGHTALYWYRQSLGQGLEFLIYFQGNSAPDKSGLPSDRFSAERTGGSVSTLTIQRTQQEDSAVYLCASSSQGVNTGELFFGEGSRLTVL.